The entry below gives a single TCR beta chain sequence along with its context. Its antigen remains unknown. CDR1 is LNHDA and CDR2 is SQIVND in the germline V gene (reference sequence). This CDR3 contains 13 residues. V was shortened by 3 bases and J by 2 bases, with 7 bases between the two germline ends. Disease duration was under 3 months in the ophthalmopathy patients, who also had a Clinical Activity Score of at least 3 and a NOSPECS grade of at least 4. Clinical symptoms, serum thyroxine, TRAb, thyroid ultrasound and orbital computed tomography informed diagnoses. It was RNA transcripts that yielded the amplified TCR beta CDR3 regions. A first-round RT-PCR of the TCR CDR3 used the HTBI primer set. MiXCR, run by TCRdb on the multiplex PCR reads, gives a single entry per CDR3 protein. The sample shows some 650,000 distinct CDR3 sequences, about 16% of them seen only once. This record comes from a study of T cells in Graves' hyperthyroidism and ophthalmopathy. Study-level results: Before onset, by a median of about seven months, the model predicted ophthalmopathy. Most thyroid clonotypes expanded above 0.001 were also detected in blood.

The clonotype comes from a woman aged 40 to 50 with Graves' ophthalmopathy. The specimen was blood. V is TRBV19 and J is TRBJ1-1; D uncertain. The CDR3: CASSIAANTEAFF. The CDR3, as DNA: TGTGCCAGTAGTATCGCCGCTAACACTGAAGCTTTCTTT.